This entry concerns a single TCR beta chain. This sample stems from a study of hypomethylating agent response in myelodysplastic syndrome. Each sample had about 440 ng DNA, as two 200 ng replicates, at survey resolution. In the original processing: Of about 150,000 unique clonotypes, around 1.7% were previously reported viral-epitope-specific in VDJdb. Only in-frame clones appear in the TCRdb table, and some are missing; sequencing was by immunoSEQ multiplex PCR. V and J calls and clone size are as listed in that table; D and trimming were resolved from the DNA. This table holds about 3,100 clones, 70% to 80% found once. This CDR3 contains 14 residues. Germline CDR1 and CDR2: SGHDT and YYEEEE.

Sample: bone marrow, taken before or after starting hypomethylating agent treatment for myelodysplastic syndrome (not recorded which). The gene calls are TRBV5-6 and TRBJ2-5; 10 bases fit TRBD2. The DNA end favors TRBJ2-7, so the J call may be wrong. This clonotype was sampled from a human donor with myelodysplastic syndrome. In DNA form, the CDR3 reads TGTGCCAGCAGCTTGACTAGCGGGGCCTACGAGCAGTACTTC. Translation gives CASSLTSGAYEQYF.